Given below is one TCR beta chain in context. The target of this receptor is not known. Libraries were built with 5' RACE. For each TCR library, approximately 3.5 ug of total RNA was used. cDNA was synthesized with SMARTScribe reverse transcriptase in eight separate reactions per sample. During cDNA synthesis, template switching introduced unique molecular identifiers that contained a 6-nucleotide sample barcode. Amplification of TCRalpha and TCRbeta cDNA involved two nested PCRs of 16 and 9 cycles, and each PCR was followed by bead purification. Before amplification, the cDNA was treated with uracil DNA-glycosylase and purified using the QIAquick PCR purification kit. The second PCR was the step at which Illumina TruSeq-compatible adapters and sample-specific barcodes were added. TapeStation and Qubit were used to check library quality and concentration, and 4 to 6 ng of each library went into the pool. Pooled libraries were sequenced on an Illumina HiSeq2500 single-index Rapid Run with 2 x 100 bp reads and custom sequencing primers. For the original study's pipeline: MiGEC version 1.2.6 was used for UMI-based consensus assembly, which corrected PCR and sequencing errors. MiXCR version 2.1.1 was used for V(D)J alignment, clonotype assembly and CDR3 extraction. To normalise gene usage, clonotype sharing and MAIT/NKT TCR abundance, the analysis used the top 1000, 10 000 and 20 000 clonotypes per sample. After downsampling to 27 000 UMIs, diversity was calculated as the inverse Simpson index using the vegan R package. Paired Mann-Whitney U tests were applied to discordant twin pairs, and Benjamini-Hochberg correction was used for multiple testing. TCRdb reanalyzed the reads, keeping one entry per CDR3 protein sequence and omitting DNA. TCRdb's processing, not the authors', yielded these V and J calls. The data table for this sample lists about 160,000 distinct CDR3 sequences. The ten largest make up around 2.8% of the sample.

From each donor, a roughly 2.7 ml peripheral blood sample was collected into PAXgene tubes and kept at -80 degrees C. Total RNA was isolated from whole blood with the PAXgene blood miRNA kit on an automated QIAcube, without T cell sorting. Peripheral blood from monozygotic twin pairs, either concordant or discordant for inflammatory bowel disease, underwent deep TCRalpha and TCRbeta repertoire profiling that used unique molecular barcoding. Smoking habits were recorded for all twin pairs, and each individual was classified as a current, former or never smoker. The data are from a study of monozygotic twins with inflammatory bowel disease (dated by TCRdb to the late 2010s). As for the study more broadly: In total, 28 monozygotic twin pairs made up the full study: 19 Danish pairs, all IBD-discordant, plus nine German pairs, of which four were IBD-concordant and five were IBD-discordant. Disease-associated traits were sought mainly through comparisons between IBD patients and their genetically identical healthy co-twins within discordant pairs. Each individual had, on average, about 151 000 unique TCRalpha sequences and 181 000 unique TCRbeta sequences available for analysis.

Study-level results and caveats: The analysis was unable to tell apart different T cell subtypes. Compared with healthy twins, IBD patients had fewer clonotypes in common with other individuals, a difference most pronounced in patients showing signs of disease activity. Because patients were on differing immunosuppressive treatments, the repertoires may have picked up extra background noise and inter-individual variability. TCRbeta repertoire diversity, by inverse Simpson index, was decreased in IBD patients compared with their healthy co-twins. The results gave no support for a single strong signal or clonotype linked to IBD. Repertoire similarity did not differ between concordant and discordant twins, possibly due to limited statistical power.

The CDR3 runs 16 residues from the cysteine to the phenylalanine. DNA is not recorded here. In the germline V gene, CDR1 corresponds to KGHDR and CDR2 to SFDVKD. The material sequenced was blood. This TCR was recovered from a human donor with ulcerative colitis or Crohn's disease, or a healthy co-twin of an affected twin (not recorded which). This chain is built from TRBV24-1 and TRBJ2-1. The CDR3 protein: CATSDFRDRAYNEQFF.